This T cell receptor beta chain was recorded in a study of identifying expanded T cells in peripheral blood. Study observations and caveats: Differentially abundant clones: roughly 1.2 between replicates, 16.4 at around 14 days, 19 to 20 at four. Variance in clone template counts between roughly two-week samples significantly increased with total template count across all healthy donors.

About this clone itself: The antigen remains undetermined.

Assay: immunoSEQ multiplex PCR; the TCRdb copy retains only in-frame clones and omits some. The sample gives around 100,000 clones, around 88% of which show up once; roughly an eighth is in the top ten. Healthy donors had no documented immune events, such as infections, while sampled. Germline CDR1 and CDR2: SGHTA and FQGNSA. V lost 4 bases, J lost 6 bases, and 15 bases lay in between. The CDR3 is 14 residues long. This TCR was sampled from a person aged 18 to 70 in good health. Sequencing used blood. This sequence joins TRBV7-2 and TRBJ1-2; perhaps TRBD1 as D (5 bases). The CDR3 loop reads CASSSSGAGNGYTF. In nucleotides, the CDR3 is TGTGCCAGCAGCTCCTCCGGGGCAGGGAATGGCTACACCTTC.